This T cell receptor (beta chain) was identified in a study of graft-versus-host responses after intestinal transplantation. TCRdb keeps only in-frame clones here, not all; method: immunoSEQ multiplex PCR. This sample yields approximately 130,000 clones, of which roughly 92% are seen a single time; approximately 0.17% belongs to the top ten. Study outcomes and limitations: GvH clones surfaced in recipient marrow, some emerging earlier in ileum or blood. Elevated graft-versus-host to host-versus-graft clonal ratios in allografts were recorded for patients with graft-donor T cell macrochimerism. Early post-transplant falls in HvG clones accompanied the peak levels of circulating GvH clones.

The CDR3 runs to 14 residues. V lost 5 bases, J lost 10 bases, and 15 bases lay in between. Looked up from germline, CDR1 is SNHLY and CDR2 is FYNNEI. A remark on this clone: Its antigen is as yet unknown.

This specimen consisted of unstimulated CD4+ T cells sorted from spleen or lymph node cells, obtained before intestinal transplant. The J gene is TRBJ1-6, the V gene TRBV2; D unresolved. The receptor comes from a human donor who received an intestinal transplant. CDR3 sequence: CASSPGQKTSPLHF. For the CDR3, the DNA is TGTGCCAGCAGTCCCGGCCAGAAAACCTCACCCCTCCACTTT.